The 20 T cell receptor beta chains reported below all come from one sample, sequenced in a study of blood T cell repertoires in COVID-19. Clones were sequenced by immunoSEQ multiplex PCR, and TCRdb holds only the in-frame ones, with some missing. The data show over 150,000 clones, 65% to 85% seen once. Source material: peripheral blood. Source of these receptors: a woman aged 80 or over with acute or convalescent COVID-19.

The chain has TRBV4-2 and TRBJ1-4; 8 bases map to TRBD1. The CDR3 has 17 residues. Germline CDR1 and CDR2: LGHNA and YNFKEQ. After removal of 2 bases from V and 6 bases from J, the junction contained 11 bases not matched to a gene. The CDR3 protein is CASSQSSAGTGYEKLFF. CDR3 coding DNA: TGTGCCAGCAGCCAATCATCGGCCGGGACAGGATATGAAAAACTGTTTTTT.

For the CDR3, the DNA is TGCGCCAGCAGCTTGTCTTCCCGGGACAGGGGCACTGAAGCTTTCTTT. Translated: CASSLSSRDRGTEAFF. The genes are TRBV5-1 and TRBJ1-1; 10 bases agree with TRBD1. Germline assignment: CDR1 SGHRS and CDR2 YFSETQ. There are 16 residues in the CDR3. Losses at the gene ends were 1 base for V and 4 bases for J; bases not matched to a gene: 7.

The chain uses TRBV3-1 (or the pseudogene TRBV3-2) and TRBJ1-5; D unclear. The V end was cut by 3 bases, the J end by 5 bases, with 11 bases between. The CDR3 is made up of 14 amino acids. CDR1 is LGHDT, CDR2 YNNKEL, per germline (reference sequence). The CDR3 reads CASSHGLPHQPQHF. CDR3 bases: TGTGCCAGCAGCCATGGGCTCCCTCATCAGCCCCAGCATTTT.

V usage is TRBV5-5 and J usage is TRBJ1-1; weak D call: TRBD1 (5 bases). CDR1 and CDR2 from the germline V gene are SGHKS and YYEKEE (reference sequence). This CDR3 region has 15 residues. V shed 1 base and J shed 0 bases, with 10 bases lying between them. The chain's CDR3 is CASSLLGHLNTEAFF. CDR3 bases: TGTGCCAGCAGCTTGTTAGGACATTTGAACACTGAAGCTTTCTTT.

The chain carries TRBV6-5 and TRBJ1-2; 9 bases are a match to TRBD1. The germline V gene encodes CDR1 MNHEY and CDR2 SVGAGI. With V trimmed by 6 bases and J by 7 bases, 9 bases remained unmatched. This CDR3 is 14 amino acids long. CDR3: CASSNRGRDIGYTF. The DNA for the CDR3 is TGTGCCAGCAGCAACAGGGGGCGCGATATTGGCTACACCTTC.

This clone has more than one count but fewer than ten. The chain uses TRBV6-5 and TRBJ2-5, with 7 bases identical to TRBD1. J lost 1 base, V lost 4 bases, and 9 bases had no gene match. Germline lookup yields CDR1 MNHEY and CDR2 SVGAGI. This CDR3 region has 16 residues. The CDR3, as DNA: TGTGCCAGCAGTTCCCCACCGACAGGGTTCCAAGAGACCCAGTACTTC. Amino acid sequence: CASSSPPTGFQETQYF.

The chain employs TRBV4-1 and TRBJ1-4, with D perhaps TRBD1 (5 bases). Germline CDR1 and CDR2: MGHRA and YSYEKL. The V end lost 4 bases, the J end lost 6 bases, and 18 bases lay between the germline ends. The CDR3 loop spans 16 amino acids. CDR3 region: CASSPLHGRGDEKLFF. The CDR3 DNA sequence: TGCGCCAGCAGCCCCCTCCACGGTCGGGGGGATGAAAAACTGTTTTTT.

This clone has only a few counts. This CDR3 is CASSLVGAANTGELFF. As DNA, the CDR3 is TGCGCCAGCAGCTTGGTAGGAGCGGCTAACACCGGGGAGCTGTTTTTT. V and J are TRBV5-1 and TRBJ2-2; a weak D match, TRBD2 (5 bases). The ends were cut back, 0 bases at V and 2 bases at J, with 11 bases in the middle. From germline, CDR1 is SGHRS and CDR2 YFSETQ. This CDR3 has 16 amino acids.

The rearrangement links TRBV3-1 (or the pseudogene TRBV3-2) to TRBJ2-1; 9 bases match TRBD2. The CDR3 loop spans 15 amino acids. Germline V gene data show CDR1 as LGHDT and CDR2 as YNNKEL (reference sequence). Germline trimming cut 4 bases from V and 1 base from J; bases unmatched to any gene: 2. The CDR3 nucleotides read TGTGCCAGCAGCCGTAGCGGGGGTTCCTACAATGAGCAGTTCTTC. Translation: CASSRSGGSYNEQFF.

The J gene is TRBJ1-1, the V gene TRBV5-1; 8 bases agree with TRBD1. J lost 5 bases, V lost 4 bases, and 7 bases had no gene match. In germline, CDR1 is SGHRS, CDR2 YFSETQ. This CDR3 spans 14 amino acids. The CDR3 DNA reads as TGCGCCAGCAGCAATAGGACAGGGAGGACTGAAGCTTTCTTT. The encoded protein is CASSNRTGRTEAFF. Full variable domain (remainder filled in from reference TRBV5-1 and TRBJ1-1): KAGVTQTPRYLIKTRGQQVTLSCSPISGHRSVSWYQQTPGQGLQFLFEYFSETQRNKGNFPGRFSGRQFSNSRSEMNVSTLELGDSALYLCASSNRTGRTEAFFGQGTRLTVV.

This chain connects TRBV11-3 to TRBJ2-1, with TRBD1 matching over 8 bases. V gave up 5 bases and J gave up 1 base; unmatched junction bases: 4. In germline, CDR1 is SGHNT, CDR2 YENEEA. This CDR3 contains 15 residues. The CDR3 DNA reads as TGTGCCAGCAGCCCCGACAGGGGTTCCTACAATGAGCAGTTCTTC. Protein sequence: CASSPDRGSYNEQFF.

The rearrangement uses TRBV2 and TRBJ2-1; D is perhaps TRBD1 (5 bases). The CDR3 has 13 amino acids. V was pared by 7 bases and J by 15 bases, with 22 bases between. The V gene's germline CDR1 is SNHLY and CDR2 FYNNEI. The CDR3 DNA reads TGTGCCAGCAAAATCGGTCTTGATGGGGCCTGGTTCTTC. The encoded protein is CASKIGLDGAWFF.

The rearrangement links TRBV7-6 to TRBJ2-7; TRBD1 matches at 7 bases. Germline V CDR1 and CDR2: SGHVS, FNYEAQ. Losses at the gene ends were 2 bases for V and 5 bases for J; bases not matched to a gene: 9. The CDR3 contains 15 residues. The CDR3 sequence: CASSLKAGGSDEQYF. CDR3 coding DNA: TGTGCCAGCAGCTTAAAGGCAGGGGGTAGCGACGAGCAGTACTTC.

This chain connects TRBV4-1 to TRBJ2-2; TRBD1 matches at 7 bases. Germline assignment: CDR1 MGHRA and CDR2 YSYEKL. V was pared by 2 bases and J by 3 bases, with 9 bases of the junction left unmatched. The length of the CDR3 is 17 residues. CDR3 region: CASSQPQDRAYTGELFF. The CDR3 region has the DNA TGCGCCAGCAGCCAACCGCAAGACAGGGCGTACACCGGGGAGCTGTTTTTT.

CDR3 coding DNA: TGTGCCAGCAGCTTGGGGAGGGTGGAGACCCAGTACTTC. Its protein product is CASSLGRVETQYF. The chain has TRBV5-4 and TRBJ2-5; maybe TRBD2 (6 bases). This CDR3 has 13 residues. Trimming cost V 0 bases and J 5 bases, with 8 bases left between them. Germline V lookup: CDR1 SGHNT, CDR2 YYREEE (reference sequence). Based on the CDR3 plus reference TRBV5-4 and TRBJ2-5, the full variable domain is ETGVTQSPTHLIKTRGQQVTLRCSSQSGHNTVSWYQQALGQGPQFIFQYYREEENGRGNFPPRFSGLQFPNYSSELNVNALELDDSALYLCASSLGRVETQYFGPGTRLLVL.

This chain links TRBV6-5 with TRBJ2-1; 11 bases line up with TRBD1. J was trimmed by 4 bases and V by 0 bases; bases with no gene match: 2. This CDR3 is built from 16 residues. Germline loops: CDR1 MNHEY, CDR2 SVGAGI. CDR3 in DNA: TGTGCCAGCAGTTACTCCGGGACAGGGGGTTACAATGAGCAGTTCTTC. This translates into CASSYSGTGGYNEQFF.

This rearrangement joins TRBV6-5 to TRBJ1-2; D might be TRBD1 (6 bases). Trimming pared 6 bases from V and 4 bases from J, leaving 15 bases between. CDR1 and CDR2 (germline): MNHEY, SVGAGI. This CDR3 is built from 14 residues. CDR3 sequence reads: CASSYRTTGYGYTF. CDR3 DNA sequence: TGTGCCAGCAGCTATAGAACGACAGGCTATGGCTACACCTTC.

V gene TRBV30 combines with J gene TRBJ2-3; maybe TRBD2 (5 bases). The CDR3 is made up of 12 amino acids. V was shortened by 4 bases and J by 6 bases, with 11 bases between the two germline ends. Germline CDR1 is GTSNPN and CDR2 is SVGIG (reference sequence). CDR3: CAWNFLADTQYF. The CDR3 DNA reads as TGTGCCTGGAACTTCTTAGCGGATACGCAGTATTTT.

This clone was recorded only once. The chain recombines TRBV4-1 with TRBJ2-3, with 12 bases aligning to TRBD2. Germline-derived CDR1 and CDR2 are MGHRA and YSYEKL. The CDR3 covers 20 residues. V lost 3 bases and J lost 0; bases outside the gene matches: 13. This CDR3 reads CASSHGLAGGPPSSTDTQYF. CDR3 bases: TGCGCCAGCAGCCACGGGCTAGCGGGAGGGCCCCCCTCGAGCACAGATACGCAGTATTTT.

The chain recombines TRBV3-1 (or the pseudogene TRBV3-2) with TRBJ1-5; D remains ambiguous. This CDR3 spans 13 amino acids. Germline V gives CDR1 LGHDT, CDR2 YNNKEL (reference sequence). The V and J ends lost 1 base and 4 bases respectively, with 5 bases between them. The CDR3 here is CASSQVGNQPQHF. The DNA of the CDR3 is TGTGCCAGCAGCCAAGTCGGGAATCAGCCCCAGCATTTT.